Shown below are 29 T cell receptor beta chains from a single sample sequenced in a study of shared clonotypes between healthy human individuals. Assay: immunoSEQ multiplex PCR; the TCRdb copy retains only in-frame clones and omits some. The table lists about 2.4 million clones, under 95% of them singletons. The sequenced sample was naive CD4+ T cells from PBMCs. Subset in this sample: CD45RA+ positively selected. These receptors were collected from a man between 18 and 29 years old in good health. Some clones in this sample may be carry-over from other donors' samples.

This clone is a singleton in its sample. The V call is TRBV5-4, the J call TRBJ2-5; D gene uncertain. Germline assignment: CDR1 SGHNT and CDR2 YYREEE (reference sequence). V lost 5 bases, J lost 2 bases, and 13 bases lay in between. The CDR3 runs 14 residues. For the CDR3, the DNA is TGTGCCAGCAGGCCTCGGCCACCACAAGAGACCCAGTACTTC. Amino acid sequence: CASRPRPPQETQYF.

The chain employs TRBV19 and TRBJ1-5; the D is unclear. Germline CDR1 LNHDA, CDR2 SQIVND (reference sequence). This CDR3 region has 15 residues. Deletions cut 3 bases from V and 5 bases from J, with 14 bases between. The CDR3 DNA sequence: TGTGCCAGTAGTATGGTAGGGCGGAGAGATCAGCCCCAGCATTTT. Its protein is CASSMVGRRDQPQHF.

The chain is built from TRBV29-1 and TRBJ2-1; 12 nucleotides agree with TRBD1. Germline trimming cut 7 bases from V and 9 bases from J; bases unmatched to any gene: 4. This CDR3 region has 12 residues. CDR1 and CDR2 from the germline V gene are SQVTM and ANQGSEA. The CDR3 DNA reads TGCAGCGGGGGACAGGGGGCAGGTGAGCAGTTCTTC. Residues: CSGGQGAGEQFF.

This rearrangement joins TRBV10-3 to TRBJ2-7, with 11 nucleotides matching TRBD2. The CDR3 has 13 residues. From germline, CDR1 is ENHRY and CDR2 SYGVKD. V trimming: 8 bases; J trimming: 4 bases; junction bases outside the gene matches: 4. The CDR3 spells CAIGGLADYEQYF. In DNA form, the CDR3 reads TGTGCCATCGGGGGACTAGCGGATTACGAGCAGTACTTC.

This clone has a single count. This specimen includes other DNA sequences encoding the same CDR3. The rearrangement uses TRBV5-1 and TRBJ2-2, with D unclear. Trimming took 2 bases from V and 1 from J, leaving 9 bases between them. The CDR3 totals 15 residues. Looked up from germline, CDR1 is SGHRS and CDR2 is YFSETQ. This chain's CDR3 is CASSLIPENTGELFF. In DNA form, the CDR3 reads TGCGCCAGCAGCTTAATTCCCGAGAACACCGGGGAGCTGTTTTTT.

Worth noting for this clone: The identical CDR3 is also encoded by other nucleotide sequences in the sample. This CDR3 is CSVHRGHEQYF. CDR3 DNA: TGCAGCGTGCACAGGGGCCACGAGCAGTACTTC. V and J are TRBV29-1 and TRBJ2-7, with 7 bases fitting TRBD1. Germline V CDR1 and CDR2: SQVTM, ANQGSEA. The CDR3 is made up of 11 amino acids. The V and J ends lost 6 bases and 5 bases, in that order; junction bases with no gene match: 4.

This chain uses TRBV5-1 with TRBJ2-3; 9 bases are shared with TRBD2. Germline V gives CDR1 SGHRS, CDR2 YFSETQ. The CDR3 covers 15 residues. V shed 1 base, J shed 5 bases, and the junction held 5 bases outside the gene matches. CDR3 sequence: CASSLKAGGLDTQYF. CDR3 coding DNA: TGCGCCAGCAGCTTGAAGGCGGGAGGGCTAGATACGCAGTATTTT.

V is TRBV4-1 and J is TRBJ1-5; D might be TRBD1 (6 bases). The CDR3 covers 15 residues. Germline V gives CDR1 MGHRA, CDR2 YSYEKL. The V end was cut by 1 base, the J end by 5 bases, with 12 bases between. Written as DNA, the CDR3 is TGCGCCAGCAGCCAAGTGGGGGGCGTACATCAGCCCCAGCATTTT. Protein product: CASSQVGGVHQPQHF.

The chain combines TRBV5-1 with TRBJ2-1; no definite D call. This CDR3 is built from 13 residues. Germline CDR1 SGHRS, CDR2 YFSETQ. V lost 4 bases, J lost 5 bases, and 10 bases lay in between. The CDR3 DNA reads TGCGCCAGCAGCACCGGTCGCCACAATGAGCAGTTCTTC. As protein: CASSTGRHNEQFF.

This chain connects TRBV5-4 to TRBJ1-4; the D gene is possibly TRBD1 (5 bases). The germline V and J ends were trimmed by 0 bases and 3 bases, with 12 bases remaining between them. CDR1 is SGHNT, CDR2 YYREEE, per germline (reference sequence). The CDR3 is made up of 16 amino acids. This CDR3 is CASSLEAMGPNEKLFF. The CDR3 DNA reads TGTGCCAGCAGCTTGGAAGCGATGGGGCCTAATGAAAAACTGTTTTTT.

V and J are TRBV6-1 and TRBJ2-2; no clear D gene. Trimming took off 6 bases at V and 0 bases at J, with 11 bases between the two ends. The CDR3 has 15 amino acids. From germline, CDR1 is MNHNS and CDR2 SASEGT. Here the CDR3 reads CASRGLPSNTGELFF. The CDR3 coding sequence is TGTGCCAGCAGGGGGTTACCTTCGAACACCGGGGAGCTGTTTTTT.

The V call is TRBV6-6, the J call TRBJ1-3; TRBD1 matches 7 bases. There are 15 residues in the CDR3. Germline-derived CDR1 and CDR2 are MNHNY and SVGAGI (reference sequence). Trimming cost V 6 bases and J 9 bases; bases outside gene matches: 14. CDR3 DNA sequence: TGTGCCAGCAGCCAAGGGACAGCTCCTCAATCCACCATATATTTT. This gives the protein CASSQGTAPQSTIYF.

J is TRBJ2-5 and V is TRBV9; 7 positions match TRBD2. This CDR3 is 14 amino acids long. V dropped 7 bases and J dropped 2; count of bases not matched to a gene: 8. Germline V lookup: CDR1 SGDLS, CDR2 YYNGEE. CDR3: CASGERGSQETQYF. CDR3 sequence (DNA): TGTGCCAGCGGAGAGCGGGGCTCACAAGAGACCCAGTACTTC.

The chain recombines TRBV7-2 with TRBJ2-6; the D is unclear. V was clipped by 7 bases and J by 2 bases, with 15 bases between them. Per the germline V gene, CDR1 is SGHTA and CDR2 is FQGNSA. The length of the CDR3 is 16 residues. CDR3 nucleotides: TGTGCCAGCACCCCCCGCGAGAACCCTGGGGCCAACGTCCTGACTTTC. Translation gives CASTPRENPGANVLTF.

V and J are TRBV7-2 and TRBJ1-5, with TRBD1 identical over 9 bases. The germline V gene encodes CDR1 SGHTA and CDR2 FQGNSA. V lost 5 bases and J lost 5; bases outside the gene matches: 7. This CDR3 is 15 amino acids long. Here the CDR3 reads CASSLGTGGYQPQHF. CDR3 nucleotide sequence: TGTGCCAGCAGCCTGGGAACAGGGGGCTATCAGCCCCAGCATTTT.

The chain employs TRBV10-3 and TRBJ2-2, with 7 positions matching TRBD2. Trimming at V came to 0 bases and at J to 2 bases, leaving 12 bases not matched to a gene. The CDR3 extends over 19 amino acids. Germline-derived CDR1 and CDR2 are ENHRY and SYGVKD. DNA for the CDR3: TGTGCCATCAGTGAGTCGCACAGGCTCATGGGACTAAACACCGGGGAGCTGTTTTTT. This translates into CAISESHRLMGLNTGELFF.

The chain couples TRBV19 to TRBJ2-7, with TRBD2 as a possible D gene (6 bases). The length of the CDR3 is 14 residues. Per germline, CDR1 LNHDA and CDR2 SQIVND (reference sequence). Deletions cut 4 bases from V and 4 bases from J, with 14 bases between. The CDR3 loop reads CASSRRGGEYEQYF. The CDR3 bases are TGTGCCAGTAGTAGGAGGGGCGGTGAATACGAGCAGTACTTC.

This chain uses TRBV27 with TRBJ2-1; 11 nucleotides agree with TRBD1. The germline gives CDR1 MNHEY, CDR2 SMNVEV (reference sequence). The CDR3 spans 18 residues. The V segment lost 6 bases and the J segment 8 bases; nucleotides outside the gene matches: 18. In DNA, the CDR3 is TGTGCCAGCAGCCCTTACGTCGGACAGGGGGCAGGGTTCGATGAGCAGTTCTTC. The encoded protein is CASSPYVGQGAGFDEQFF.

The rearrangement uses TRBV21-1 and TRBJ2-7. TRBV21-1 is deemed a pseudogene. CDR3 length: 12 amino acids. CDR3 in DNA: TGTGCCAGCCCTACACCTTTGGGCGAGCAGTACTTC. Translated: CASPTPLGEQYF.

The chain is built from TRBV28 and TRBJ1-1; TRBD1 is a possible D gene (5 bases). The CDR3 totals 14 residues. V was clipped by 0 bases and J by 4 bases, with 9 bases between them. CDR1 MDHEN and CDR2 SYDVKM come from the germline V gene. Here the CDR3 DNA reads TGTGCCAGCAGTTTATGGGGGGTGGGCACTGAAGCTTTCTTT. Translated: CASSLWGVGTEAFF.

Remarks on this clone: This sample also contains other DNA sequences that code for the same CDR3. The chain carries TRBV5-1 and TRBJ1-5, with D unresolved. The germline V and J ends were trimmed by 0 bases and 2 bases, with 6 bases remaining between them. Per germline, CDR1 SGHRS and CDR2 YFSETQ. The CDR3 has 14 residues. This CDR3 reads CASSLGEGNQPQHF. The CDR3 DNA is TGCGCCAGCAGCTTGGGAGAGGGCAATCAGCCCCAGCATTTT.

In its sample, this clone was seen once. This specimen includes other DNA sequences encoding the same CDR3. The genes are TRBV7-2 and TRBJ1-1, with D possibly TRBD1 on 5 matching bases. V shed 5 bases and J shed 3 bases, with 10 bases lying between them. Germline V lookup: CDR1 SGHTA, CDR2 FQGNSA. The CDR3 extends over 13 amino acids. The CDR3 DNA is TGTGCCAGCAGCAGCGACAGCTACACTGAAGCTTTCTTT. As protein: CASSSDSYTEAFF. Full variable domain (remainder filled in from reference TRBV7-2 and TRBJ1-1): GAGVSQSPSNKVTEKGKDVELRCDPISGHTALYWYRQSLGQGLEFLIYFQGNSAPDKSGLPSDRFSAERTGGSVSTLTIQRTQQEDSAVYLCASSSDSYTEAFFGQGTRLTVV.

The V gene is TRBV19, the J gene TRBJ1-2; D unresolved. This CDR3 region has 15 residues. The germline CDR1 and CDR2 sequences are LNHDA and SQIVND (reference sequence). Trimming removed 0 bases at V and 4 bases at J, with 12 bases between. Here the CDR3 DNA reads TGTGCCAGTAGTATAGACCCGACCGACGCCTATGGCTACACCTTC. Encoded protein: CASSIDPTDAYGYTF.

With regard to this clone: Other DNA sequences in the sample encode the same CDR3. This sequence joins TRBV7-9 and TRBJ2-5; D unclear. From germline, CDR1 is SEHNR and CDR2 FQNEAQ (reference sequence). The V and J ends lost 1 base and 1 base respectively, with 7 bases between them. This CDR3 has 14 residues. The CDR3 is CASSLGAAQETQYF. CDR3 bases: TGTGCCAGCAGCTTAGGAGCAGCCCAAGAGACCCAGTACTTC.

The CDR3 is CASSPDISTGELFF. The CDR3 coding sequence is TGTGCCAGCAGCCCGGACATCTCCACCGGGGAGCTGTTTTTT. This chain links TRBV7-7 with TRBJ2-2, with a weak D call TRBD1 (5 bases). The V gene lost 5 bases and the J gene lost 4 bases, with 11 bases spanning the gap. CDR1 and CDR2 from the germline V gene are SSHAT and FNYEAQ (reference sequence). The CDR3 runs 14 residues.

The gene calls are TRBV5-6 and TRBJ1-1; a possible D gene is TRBD1 (5 bases). The CDR3 extends over 14 amino acids. Germline lookup yields CDR1 SGHDT and CDR2 YYEEEE. Between the trimmed V and J ends, which lost 4 bases and 1 base, there was a span of 11 bases. The CDR3 here is CASSTGRGNTEAFF. In DNA form, the CDR3 reads TGTGCCAGCAGCACGGGACGGGGGAACACTGAAGCTTTCTTT.

The chain employs TRBV5-1 and TRBJ1-3; D is unclear. Germline V lookup: CDR1 SGHRS, CDR2 YFSETQ. This CDR3 region has 17 residues. V was cut by 0 bases and J by 1 base, with 14 bases left in between. CDR3 in DNA: TGCGCCAGCAGCTTGGCACCCCCGGGCCTTTCTGGAAACACCATATATTTT. This translates into CASSLAPPGLSGNTIYF.

V is TRBV25-1 and J is TRBJ1-1, with D unresolved. This CDR3 has 15 amino acids. CDR1 is MGHDK and CDR2 is SYGVNS in the germline V gene. V lost 5 bases and J 0 bases, leaving 13 bases between the germline ends. CDR3 sequence: CASSPLGQLNTEAFF. The DNA of the CDR3 is TGTGCCAGCAGTCCTCTAGGGCAGCTGAACACTGAAGCTTTCTTT.

This chain joins TRBV14 and TRBJ2-2; no firm D call. The CDR3 sequence is 16 residues long. Trimming left V 2 bases short and J 0 bases short, with 10 bases between. CDR1 is SGHDN, CDR2 FVKESK, per germline. The CDR3 sequence: CASSQTRQSNTGELFF. The CDR3 region has the DNA TGTGCCAGCAGCCAAACAAGGCAGTCGAACACCGGGGAGCTGTTTTTT.